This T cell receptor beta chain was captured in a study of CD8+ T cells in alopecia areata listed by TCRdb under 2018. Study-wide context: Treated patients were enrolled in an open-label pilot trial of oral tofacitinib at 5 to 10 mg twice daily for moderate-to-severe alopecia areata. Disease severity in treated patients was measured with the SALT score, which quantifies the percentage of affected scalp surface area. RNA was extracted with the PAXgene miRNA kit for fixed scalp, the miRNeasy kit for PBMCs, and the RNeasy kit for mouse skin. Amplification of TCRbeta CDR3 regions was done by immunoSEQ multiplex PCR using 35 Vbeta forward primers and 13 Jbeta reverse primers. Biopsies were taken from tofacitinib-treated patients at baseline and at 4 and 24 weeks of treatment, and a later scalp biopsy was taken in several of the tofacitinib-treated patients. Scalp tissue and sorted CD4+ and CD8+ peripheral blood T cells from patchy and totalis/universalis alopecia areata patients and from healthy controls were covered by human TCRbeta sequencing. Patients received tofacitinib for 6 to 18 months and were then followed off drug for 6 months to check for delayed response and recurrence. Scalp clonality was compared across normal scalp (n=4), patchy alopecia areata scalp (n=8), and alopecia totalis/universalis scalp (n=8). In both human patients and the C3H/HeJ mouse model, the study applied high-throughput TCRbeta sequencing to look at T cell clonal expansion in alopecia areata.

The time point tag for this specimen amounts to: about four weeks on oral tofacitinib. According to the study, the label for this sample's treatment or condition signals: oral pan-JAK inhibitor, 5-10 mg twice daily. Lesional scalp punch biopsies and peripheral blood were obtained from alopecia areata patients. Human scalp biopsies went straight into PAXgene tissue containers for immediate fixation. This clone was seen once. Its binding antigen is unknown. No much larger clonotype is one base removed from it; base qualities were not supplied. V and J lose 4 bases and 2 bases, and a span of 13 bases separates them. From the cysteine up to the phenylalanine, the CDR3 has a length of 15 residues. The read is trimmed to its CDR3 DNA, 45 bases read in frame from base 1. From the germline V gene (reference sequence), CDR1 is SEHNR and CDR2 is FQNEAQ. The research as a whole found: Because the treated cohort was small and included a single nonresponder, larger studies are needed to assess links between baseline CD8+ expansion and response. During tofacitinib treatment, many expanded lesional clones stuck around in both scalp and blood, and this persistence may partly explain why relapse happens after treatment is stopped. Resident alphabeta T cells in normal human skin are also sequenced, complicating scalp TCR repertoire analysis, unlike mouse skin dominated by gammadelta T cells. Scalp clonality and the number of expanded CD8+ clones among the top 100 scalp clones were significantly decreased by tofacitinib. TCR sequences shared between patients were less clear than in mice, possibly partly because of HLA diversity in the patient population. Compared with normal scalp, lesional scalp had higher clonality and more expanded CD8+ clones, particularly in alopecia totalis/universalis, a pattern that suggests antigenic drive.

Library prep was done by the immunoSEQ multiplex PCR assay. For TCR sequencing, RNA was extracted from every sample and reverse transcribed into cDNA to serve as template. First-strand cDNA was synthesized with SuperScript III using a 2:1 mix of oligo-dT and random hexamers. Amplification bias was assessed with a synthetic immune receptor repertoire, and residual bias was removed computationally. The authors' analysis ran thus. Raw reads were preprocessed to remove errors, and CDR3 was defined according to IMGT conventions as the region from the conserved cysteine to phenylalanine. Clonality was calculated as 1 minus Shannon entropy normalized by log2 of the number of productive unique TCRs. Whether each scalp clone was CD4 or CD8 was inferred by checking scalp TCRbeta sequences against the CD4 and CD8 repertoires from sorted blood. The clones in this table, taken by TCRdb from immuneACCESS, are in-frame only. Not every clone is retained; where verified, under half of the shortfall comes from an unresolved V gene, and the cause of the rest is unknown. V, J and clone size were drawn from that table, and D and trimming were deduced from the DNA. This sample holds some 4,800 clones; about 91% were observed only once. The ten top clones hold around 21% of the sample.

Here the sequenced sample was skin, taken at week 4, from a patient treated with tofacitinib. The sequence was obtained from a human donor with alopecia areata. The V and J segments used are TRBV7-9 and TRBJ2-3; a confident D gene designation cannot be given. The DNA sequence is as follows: TGTGCCAGCAGCTCACTCCTAGGGAACACAGATACGCAGTATTTT. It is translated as CASSSLLGNTDTQYF.